These 3 T cell receptor beta chains share one sample of origin, sequenced in a study of cytomegalovirus exposure and HLA in healthy donors. 13 Jbeta primers and 60 Vbeta primers were used for the PCR. Produced via immunoSEQ multiplex PCR; TCRdb's table is partial and in-frame only. The sample holds 64,000 or so clones, roughly two thirds seen once. Sequenced: PBMCs. These receptors all come from a man aged 35 to 55 in good health and CMV-seropositive.

This sequence joins TRBV6-1 and TRBJ2-2, with 10 bases lining up with TRBD1. V was clipped by 6 bases and J by 4 bases; unmatched bases: 5. This CDR3 is 15 amino acids long. Germline V gene sequence: CDR1 MNHNS, CDR2 SASEGT. The CDR3 nucleotides read TGTGCCAGCAGCTCCGGGACAGGGGCCACCGGGGAGCTGTTTTTT. Translation: CASSSGTGATGELFF.

V and J are TRBV4-1 and TRBJ2-7; 10 bases map to TRBD1. Germline values: CDR1 MGHRA, CDR2 YSYEKL. The CDR3 is made up of 15 amino acids. The ends lost 4 bases at V and 5 bases at J; junction bases unmatched: 8. Written as DNA, the CDR3 is TGCGCCAGCAGCCCCGGACAGGGGGTTTTTAACGAGCAGTACTTC. Translating gives CASSPGQGVFNEQYF.

The V call is TRBV19, the J call TRBJ2-1; TRBD2 is a possible D gene (6 bases). Germline CDR1 reads LNHDA; CDR2 reads SQIVND (reference sequence). Trimming took off 7 bases at V and 10 bases at J, with 17 bases between the two ends. This CDR3 has 13 residues. The CDR3: CASTFTGTSEQFF. The DNA for the CDR3 is TGTGCCAGTACCTTTACCGGGACTTCGGAGCAGTTCTTC.